Detailed here is one TCR beta chain. The Seattle site enrolled patients during active infection and followed them longitudinally. There are 16 residues in the CDR3. J was trimmed by 7 bases and V by 4 bases; bases with no gene match: 12. Germline CDR1 reads SEHNR; CDR2 reads FQNEAQ (reference sequence). Profiled with immunoSEQ multiplex PCR; TCRdb holds only in-frame clones, not every one. The repertoire holds fewer than 300,000 clones, with just over 90% as singletons. The sample originates from a study of blood T cell repertoires in COVID-19. Study-wide context: PBMCs, B-cell-depleted T cells, or T cells were the source of the cDNA or gDNA that made up the material.

This TCR was sampled from a woman aged 25 to 39 with COVID-19, enrolled during active disease. The sample was peripheral blood. The chain carries TRBV7-9 and TRBJ2-1, with 8 bases lining up with TRBD2. The CDR3: CASSSQPGLGTNEQFF. As DNA, the CDR3 is TGTGCCAGCAGCTCTCAACCGGGACTAGGTACAAATGAGCAGTTCTTC.